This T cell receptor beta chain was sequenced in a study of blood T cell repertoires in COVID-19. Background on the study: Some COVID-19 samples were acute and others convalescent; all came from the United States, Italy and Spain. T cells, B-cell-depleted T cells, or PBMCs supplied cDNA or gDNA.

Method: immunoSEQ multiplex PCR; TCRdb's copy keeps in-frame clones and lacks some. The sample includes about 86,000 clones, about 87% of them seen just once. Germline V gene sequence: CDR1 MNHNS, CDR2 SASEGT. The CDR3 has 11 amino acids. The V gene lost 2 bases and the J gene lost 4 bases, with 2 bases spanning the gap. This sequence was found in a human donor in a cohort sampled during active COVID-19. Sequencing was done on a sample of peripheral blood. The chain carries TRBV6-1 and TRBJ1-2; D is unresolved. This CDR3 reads CASSELYGYTF. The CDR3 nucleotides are TGTGCCAGCAGTGAACTCTATGGCTACACCTTC.